This TCR beta chain was recovered during a study of spatial heterogeneity in lung cancer. Study overall: For tumor regions, TCR transcript counts showed a strong correlation with a T cell module score derived from matched bulk RNA-seq.

This clonotype showed up many times. What it binds is unknown. Points from the study as a whole: The number of expanded tumor alpha and beta chains correlated with mutation number.

Documented time point: sample taken at primary tumor resection. TCRdb ran MiXCR on the 5' RACE reads and lists one entry per CDR3 protein. In the table there are about 5,700 distinct CDR3 sequences, 3.9% of which are singletons. Sequenced here: lung tumor tissue, sampled at surgery. The TCR comes from a female donor with early-stage non-small cell lung cancer.

The CDR3 DNA is TGTGCCAGCAGCCCCGGGGGAGGGGGGCGTCGCAATGAGCAGTTCTTC. It yields the protein CASSPGGGGRRNEQFF. The chain is built from TRBV7-3 and TRBJ2-1; TRBD2 is a possible D gene (7 bases). The germline V gene encodes CDR1 SGHTA and CDR2 FQGTGA. CDR3 length: 16 amino acids. V was shortened by 5 bases and J by 6 bases, with 20 bases between the two germline ends.